The 8 T cell receptor beta chains below were found in one sample sequenced in a study of long-term antiretroviral therapy in people with HIV. The run of the v3.0 immunoSEQ assay was at survey level. TCRdb's copy holds only in-frame clones and misses some; the assay was immunoSEQ multiplex PCR. The sample has over 9,500 clones; about 69% are singletons. The sample here was unsorted PBMCs, taken 1.8 years before starting antiretroviral therapy. Source of these receptors: a man aged 35 to 55 with HIV.

The rearrangement joins TRBV13 to TRBJ1-1; D not certain. This CDR3 has 14 residues. Germline CDR1 reads PRHDT; CDR2 reads FYEKMQ (reference sequence). V was shortened by 2 bases and J by 1 base, with 8 bases between the two germline ends. The CDR3 nucleotides read TGTGCCAGCAGCTTACCAACAGCGAACACTGAAGCTTTCTTT. Translation: CASSLPTANTEAFF.

The chain combines TRBV21-1 with TRBJ1-2. TRBV21-1 is given as a pseudogene. The CDR3 totals 15 residues. In DNA, the CDR3 is TGTGCCAGCAGCAAAGCGTGGAGGACGGGCTATGGCTACACCTTC. Residues: CASSKAWRTGYGYTF.

The chain's CDR3 is CASSPDRNFNEKLFF. The CDR3 DNA follows: TGTGCCAGCTCACCGGACAGAAATTTTAATGAAAAACTGTTTTTT. V is TRBV18 and J is TRBJ1-4, with D possibly being TRBD1 (6 bases). V was shortened by 3 bases and J by 4 bases, with 12 bases between the two germline ends. CDR1 and CDR2 (germline): KGHSH, LQKENI. The CDR3 spans 15 residues.

The gene calls are TRBV7-9 and TRBJ1-5; unclear D gene. The CDR3 length is 13 residues. Trimming cost V 3 bases and J 4 bases, with 7 bases left between them. CDR1 SEHNR and CDR2 FQNEAQ come from the germline V gene (reference sequence). CDR3 bases: TGTGCCAGCAGCTTTATAGAGAATCAGCCCCAGCATTTT. This encodes CASSFIENQPQHF.

This sequence joins TRBV29-1 and TRBJ1-1; D remains unclear. Trimming took off 1 base at V and 3 bases at J, with 6 bases between the two ends. Germline V gives CDR1 SQVTM, CDR2 ANQGSEA. The CDR3 contains 12 residues. The CDR3 nucleotides read TGCAGCGTTGAAGGGTTCCACACTGAAGCTTTCTTT. This sequence encodes CSVEGFHTEAFF.

The V and J genes are TRBV7-9 and TRBJ2-1; 7 positions agree with TRBD1. Germline CDR1 is SEHNR and CDR2 is FQNEAQ (reference sequence). The CDR3 is made up of 15 amino acids. V trimming: 4 bases; J trimming: 5 bases; junction bases outside the gene matches: 8. The CDR3 region is CASSSGARGHNEQFF. The CDR3 nucleotides read TGTGCCAGCAGCTCAGGGGCGAGGGGGCACAATGAGCAGTTCTTC.

The chain uses TRBV19 and TRBJ2-7; D perhaps matches TRBD1 (6 bases). The length of the CDR3 is 13 residues. Germline V gene lookup returns CDR1 LNHDA and CDR2 SQIVND (reference sequence). V was shortened by 8 bases and J by 5 bases, with 16 bases between the two germline ends. In nucleotides, the CDR3 is TGTGCCAGTGGGCAAGGGGGAGTCCACGAGCAGTACTTC. It specifies CASGQGGVHEQYF.

CDR3 nucleotide sequence: TGTGCCAGTGCAAATCAGCAGGGGAGCAGGAACACTGAAGCTTTCTTT. Translating gives CASANQQGSRNTEAFF. The rearrangement uses TRBV19 and TRBJ1-1, with D possibly being TRBD1 (6 bases). CDR1 and CDR2 (germline): LNHDA, SQIVND (reference sequence). V lost 8 bases and J lost 1, with 20 bases in between. CDR3 size: 16 residues.